The source of this T cell receptor (beta chain) is a study of T cells in Graves' hyperthyroidism and ophthalmopathy. Regions amplified from RNA transcripts were the TCR beta CDR3 regions. The HTBI primer set served for first-round RT-PCR of the TCR CDR3. TCRdb called the multiplex PCR reads again in MiXCR, with one record for every CDR3 protein. The data hold fewer than 550,000 distinct CDR3 sequences, with around 16% observed a single time. Germline V gene lookup returns CDR1 LNHNV and CDR2 YYDKDF (reference sequence). The CDR3 covers 15 residues. The V and J ends lost 8 bases and 3 bases, in that order; junction bases with no gene match: 11. The sample holds a few counts of this clonotype.

The receptor's source is a woman aged 18-29 years with Graves' hyperthyroidism. The sequenced material came from blood. The chain combines TRBV15 with TRBJ2-7, with 9 bases aligning to TRBD1. The CDR3 region has the DNA TGTGCCACCTCGACTGATGGGACAGGGTTCTACGAGCAGTACTTC. This translates into CATSTDGTGFYEQYF.